The rows below give T cell receptor beta chains drawn from one sample of a study of T cell responses to AZD1222 COVID-19 vaccine. TCRdb's table, derived via immunoSEQ multiplex PCR, lists solely in-frame clones and lacks some. The sample lists some 130,000 clones; just under 95% were seen once. The sequences come from peripheral blood, collected 28 days after the second AZD1222 dose. The receptors originated from an adult who received the AZD1222 COVID-19 vaccine. Each CDR3 is given with its conserved first and last residue. D genes are given only for firm matches. Clone sizes are given selectively: once, few, many, or a class where the clone is expanded.

V gene: TRBV6-7
clone size: -
J gene: TRBJ2-7
D gene: -
CDR3 DNA: TGTGCCAACCACCCGATAACAGGGACTTTTTCCTACGAGCAGTACTTC
CDR3 protein: CANHPITGTFSYEQYF

V gene: TRBV4-1
clone size: -
J gene: TRBJ2-3
D gene: -
CDR3 DNA: TGCGCCAGCAGCCAAGATCATCGGGTTACAGGGTCCGATACGCAGTATTTT
CDR3 protein: CASSQDHRVTGSDTQYF

V gene: TRBV5-1
clone size: -
J gene: TRBJ1-1
D gene: -
CDR3 DNA: TGCGCCAGCAGCTTGGGGGCCCCATCGTTCCCTGAAGCTTTCTTT
CDR3 protein: CASSLGAPSFPEAFF

V gene: TRBV10-3
clone size: once
J gene: TRBJ1-1
D gene: -
CDR3 DNA: TGTGCCATCTTATCGGGGGGGGGCACTGAAGCTTTCTTT
CDR3 protein: CAILSGGGTEAFF

V gene: TRBV5-4
clone size: -
J gene: TRBJ1-2
D gene: TRBD1
CDR3 DNA: TGTGCCAGCAGCTTAACACAGGGGAACTATGGCTACACCTTC
CDR3 protein: CASSLTQGNYGYTF

V gene: TRBV7-8
clone size: -
J gene: TRBJ1-1
D gene: -
CDR3 DNA: TGTGCCAGCACCTTGAAAATCAGGGACAACACTGAAGCTTTCTTT
CDR3 protein: CASTLKIRDNTEAFF

V gene: TRBV6-5
clone size: -
J gene: TRBJ1-3
D gene: -
CDR3 DNA: TGTGCCAGCAGTTACCGGGGAGGAAACACCATATATTTT
CDR3 protein: CASSYRGGNTIYF

V gene: TRBV10-3
clone size: once
J gene: TRBJ1-2
D gene: TRBD1
CDR3 DNA: TGTGCCATCAGTTCCGGACAGGCGTCGTTCTATGGCTACACCTTC
CDR3 protein: CAISSGQASFYGYTF

V gene: TRBV13
clone size: once
J gene: TRBJ2-1
D gene: -
CDR3 DNA: TGTGCCAGCAGCCCAGAGAAAAGGACAGCCTACAATGAGCAGTTCTTC
CDR3 protein: CASSPEKRTAYNEQFF

V gene: TRBV7-2
clone size: -
J gene: TRBJ2-7
D gene: -
CDR3 DNA: TGTGCCAGCAGCTTAGTTCGAAACTACGAGCAGTACTTC
CDR3 protein: CASSLVRNYEQYF

V gene: TRBV6-5
clone size: -
J gene: TRBJ2-1
D gene: TRBD1
CDR3 DNA: TGTGCCAGCACCCCCGGACAGGGAACCTACAATGAGCAGTTCTTC
CDR3 protein: CASTPGQGTYNEQFF

V gene: TRBV19
clone size: -
J gene: TRBJ2-3
D gene: -
CDR3 DNA: TGTGCCAGTAGTTCAGTACTCACAGATACGCAGTATTTT
CDR3 protein: CASSSVLTDTQYF

V gene: TRBV6-5
clone size: -
J gene: TRBJ1-1
D gene: -
CDR3 DNA: TGTGCCAGCAGTAATCTACGGATGAACACTGAAGCTTTCTTT
CDR3 protein: CASSNLRMNTEAFF

V gene: TRBV5-6
clone size: -
J gene: TRBJ2-7
D gene: TRBD1
CDR3 DNA: TGTGCCAGCAGTTTCGACAGGGACGAGCAGTACTTC
CDR3 protein: CASSFDRDEQYF

V gene: TRBV5-4
clone size: -
J gene: TRBJ1-2
D gene: TRBD1
CDR3 DNA: TGTGCCAGCAGCGGACAGGGGGCTGGGTGGGGCTACACCTTC
CDR3 protein: CASSGQGAGWGYTF

V gene: TRBV30
clone size: once
J gene: TRBJ1-2
D gene: TRBD1
CDR3 DNA: TGTGCCTGGAGGCCCGAGGGGGCGCGTGGCTACACCTTC
CDR3 protein: CAWRPEGARGYTF

V gene: TRBV18
clone size: -
J gene: TRBJ2-7
D gene: TRBD2
CDR3 DNA: TGTGCCAGCTCACCAATCAGCGGGGGGAGCTCCTACGAGCAGTACTTC
CDR3 protein: CASSPISGGSSYEQYF

V gene: TRBV9
clone size: once
J gene: TRBJ1-3
D gene: TRBD1
CDR3 DNA: TGTGCCAGCAACGCAGGGGGCCAAGGAAACACCATATATTTT
CDR3 protein: CASNAGGQGNTIYF

V gene: TRBV6-5
clone size: -
J gene: TRBJ2-7
D gene: -
CDR3 DNA: TGTGCCAGCAACTCTGAAGTGGGCTACGAGCAGTACTTC
CDR3 protein: CASNSEVGYEQYF

V gene: TRBV7-9
clone size: few
J gene: TRBJ1-2
D gene: TRBD1
CDR3 DNA: TGTGCCAGCAGCGAGGGACAGGGGGCGGCAGGCTACACCTTC
CDR3 protein: CASSEGQGAAGYTF

V gene: TRBV5-5
clone size: -
J gene: TRBJ1-1
D gene: TRBD1
CDR3 DNA: TGTGCCAGCAGCGACAGGGTAGCCACTGAAGCTTTCTTT
CDR3 protein: CASSDRVATEAFF

V gene: TRBV19
clone size: -
J gene: TRBJ1-1
D gene: -
CDR3 DNA: TGTGCCAGTAGTATGCAGGTGCTTCACACTGAAGCTTTCTTT
CDR3 protein: CASSMQVLHTEAFF

V gene: TRBV27
clone size: -
J gene: TRBJ1-5
D gene: -
CDR3 DNA: TGTGCCAGCAGTTTATCAGGGGCGGATCAGCCCCAGCATTTT
CDR3 protein: CASSLSGADQPQHF

V gene: TRBV18
clone size: -
J gene: TRBJ1-2
D gene: TRBD1
CDR3 DNA: TGTGCCAGCTCACCAGCGACAGGGGGCTATGGCTACACCTTC
CDR3 protein: CASSPATGGYGYTF

V gene: TRBV6-5
clone size: -
J gene: TRBJ2-7
D gene: -
CDR3 DNA: TGTGCCAGCAGTTACCGAGGGAGGCAGTACTTC
CDR3 protein: CASSYRGRQYF

V gene: TRBV28
clone size: -
J gene: TRBJ1-2
D gene: -
CDR3 DNA: TGTGCCAGCAGATCCATCAAAGGCTACTATGGCTACACCTTC
CDR3 protein: CASRSIKGYYGYTF

V gene: TRBV19
clone size: once
J gene: TRBJ1-2
D gene: -
CDR3 DNA: TGTGCCAGTAGTATCGGCCAGGGACTTCACTATGGCTACACCTTC
CDR3 protein: CASSIGQGLHYGYTF

V gene: TRBV30
clone size: -
J gene: TRBJ1-6
D gene: -
CDR3 DNA: TGTGCCTGGAGTGTACCCAGTGGACCTCAGGATTCACCCCTCCACTTT
CDR3 protein: CAWSVPSGPQDSPLHF

V gene: TRBV2
clone size: -
J gene: TRBJ1-2
D gene: -
CDR3 DNA: TGTGCCAGCAGTGGATCCCGGGACGGCATGGGCTACACCTTC
CDR3 protein: CASSGSRDGMGYTF

V gene: TRBV28
clone size: -
J gene: TRBJ2-7
D gene: TRBD1
CDR3 DNA: TGTGCCAGCAGGCCCGGGACAGGGGTGCCTTGGGGGCAGTACTTC
CDR3 protein: CASRPGTGVPWGQYF

V gene: TRBV6-1
clone size: -
J gene: TRBJ1-5
D gene: -
CDR3 DNA: TGTGCCAGCAGTGAAGATCTGGCAGGGAGGCGTCAGCCCCAGCATTTT
CDR3 protein: CASSEDLAGRRQPQHF

V gene: TRBV28
clone size: -
J gene: TRBJ2-2
D gene: -
CDR3 DNA: TGTGCCAGCAGAGGAAATCCTGGGGCCGGGGAGCTGTTTTTT
CDR3 protein: CASRGNPGAGELFF

V gene: TRBV27
clone size: -
J gene: TRBJ2-7
D gene: TRBD2
CDR3 DNA: TGTGCCAGCAGTTTAGGGAGCGGGGGGGCCTTCGAGCAGTACTTC
CDR3 protein: CASSLGSGGAFEQYF

V gene: TRBV29-1
clone size: -
J gene: TRBJ2-5
D gene: TRBD2
CDR3 DNA: TGCAGCGTTGAGCTAGCGGGGAGCCAAGAGACCCAGTACTTC
CDR3 protein: CSVELAGSQETQYF

V gene: TRBV18
clone size: -
J gene: TRBJ2-5
D gene: TRBD1
CDR3 DNA: TGTGCCAGCTCACCTAGGACAGGGGGCGTAGAGACCCAGTACTTC
CDR3 protein: CASSPRTGGVETQYF

V gene: TRBV27
clone size: -
J gene: TRBJ2-1
D gene: -
CDR3 DNA: TGTGCCAGCAGTCCAAGACCCATAGGCAATGAGCAGTTCTTC
CDR3 protein: CASSPRPIGNEQFF

V gene: TRBV4-3
clone size: -
J gene: TRBJ1-5
D gene: -
CDR3 DNA: TGCGCCAGCAGCCAAAGCCAAAATCAGCCCCAGCATTTT
CDR3 protein: CASSQSQNQPQHF

V gene: TRBV20-1
clone size: -
J gene: TRBJ1-6
D gene: -
CDR3 DNA: TGCAGTGCCAGTAGCTCCTATAATTCACCCCTCCACTTT
CDR3 protein: CSASSSYNSPLHF

V gene: TRBV30
clone size: -
J gene: TRBJ2-7
D gene: -
CDR3 DNA: TGTGCCTGGAGTGTGGGCGGGGCCTACGAGCAGTACTTC
CDR3 protein: CAWSVGGAYEQYF

V gene: TRBV11-3
clone size: -
J gene: TRBJ1-1
D gene: -
CDR3 DNA: TGTGCCAGCAGCTCTATCAGGTTGAACACTGAAGCTTTCTTT
CDR3 protein: CASSSIRLNTEAFF

V gene: TRBV7-8
clone size: -
J gene: TRBJ2-7
D gene: TRBD1
CDR3 DNA: TGTGCCAGCAGCGTTTCTCCCGGGACAGGGTTTCTAGAGCAGTACTTC
CDR3 protein: CASSVSPGTGFLEQYF

V gene: TRBV9
clone size: -
J gene: TRBJ1-3
D gene: -
CDR3 DNA: TGTGCCAGCAGCCTCCAGGGTGTTGGAAACACCATATATTTT
CDR3 protein: CASSLQGVGNTIYF

V gene: TRBV5-8
clone size: -
J gene: TRBJ1-2
D gene: -
CDR3 DNA: TGTGCCAGCAGGGGTCCTAATGCTTATGGCTACACCTTC
CDR3 protein: CASRGPNAYGYTF

V gene: TRBV20-1
clone size: -
J gene: TRBJ1-6
D gene: -
CDR3 DNA: TGCAGTGCTAGTGATCCGGGAAATAATTCACCCCTCCACTTT
CDR3 protein: CSASDPGNNSPLHF

V gene: TRBV27
clone size: -
J gene: TRBJ2-7
D gene: TRBD2
CDR3 DNA: TGTGCCAGCAGTTTTGGGCTAGCGGCCTCCTACGAGCAGTACTTC
CDR3 protein: CASSFGLAASYEQYF

V gene: TRBV6-5
clone size: -
J gene: TRBJ2-1
D gene: TRBD1
CDR3 DNA: TGTGCCAGCAGTTCCTACGGACAGGAGTTCTTC
CDR3 protein: CASSSYGQEFF

V gene: TRBV14
clone size: -
J gene: TRBJ2-7
D gene: -
CDR3 DNA: TGTGCCAGCTCTTTCTCAGCTTACGAGCAGTACTTC
CDR3 protein: CASSFSAYEQYF

V gene: TRBV27
clone size: -
J gene: TRBJ1-6
D gene: -
CDR3 DNA: TGTGCCAGCAGTCCTCGGTATCCGGGACTGCCTAATTCACCCCTCCACTTT
CDR3 protein: CASSPRYPGLPNSPLHF

V gene: TRBV5-6
clone size: -
J gene: TRBJ1-5
D gene: -
CDR3 DNA: TGTGCCAGCAGCTCACTCGGTAGCAATCAGCCCCAGCATTTT
CDR3 protein: CASSSLGSNQPQHF

V gene: TRBV19
clone size: -
J gene: TRBJ1-2
D gene: TRBD1
CDR3 DNA: TGTGCCAGTAGTGGAGGGGACAGGGAAAACTATGGCTACACCTTC
CDR3 protein: CASSGGDRENYGYTF

V gene: TRBV5-1
clone size: -
J gene: TRBJ1-3
D gene: -
CDR3 DNA: TGCGCCAGCAGTAACAGCCCTGGAAACACCATATATTTT
CDR3 protein: CASSNSPGNTIYF